The 27 T cell receptor beta chains listed next were all sequenced from one sample in a study of blood T cell repertoires in COVID-19. TCRdb's table, derived via immunoSEQ multiplex PCR, lists solely in-frame clones and lacks some. Here the sample spans about 200,000 clones, roughly 80% being singletons. Sequenced sample: peripheral blood. These receptors originate from a woman older than 75 with acute or convalescent COVID-19.

The gene calls are TRBV28 and TRBJ2-1; 7 bases align to TRBD1. This CDR3 comprises 13 residues. The V segment lost 11 bases and the J segment 4 bases; nucleotides outside the gene matches: 8. The germline V gene has CDR1 MDHEN and CDR2 SYDVKM. The CDR3 region has the DNA TGTGCCCCTAGGGACAGTAAGTACAATGAGCAGTTCTTC. This codes for CAPRDSKYNEQFF.

V and J are TRBV28 and TRBJ1-2; no clear D gene. The CDR3 has 13 amino acids. Germline assignment: CDR1 MDHEN and CDR2 SYDVKM. V lost 3 bases, J lost 6 bases, and 11 bases lay in between. CDR3 sequence reads: CASSLRGNHGYTF. The DNA for the CDR3 is TGTGCCAGCAGTTTGAGAGGGAACCATGGCTACACCTTC.

The J gene is TRBJ2-3, the V gene TRBV4-2; 8 bases are shared with TRBD2. CDR3 size: 16 residues. The V gene end was trimmed by 4 bases and the J gene end by 4 bases; junction bases not matched to a gene: 10. Germline CDR1 and CDR2: LGHNA and YNFKEQ. The CDR3 bases are TGTGCCAGCAGCCCCCAGGCGGGGGGCCCGTCAGATACGCAGTATTTT. Amino acids: CASSPQAGGPSDTQYF.

The CDR3 DNA follows: TGTGCCAGCAGCTTTCTGAACAGGAATTCACCCCTCCACTTT. Protein product: CASSFLNRNSPLHF. The chain is built from TRBV6-2 or TRBV6-3 and TRBJ1-6; TRBD1 might be the D (5 bases). Germline V gene sequence: CDR1 MNHEY, CDR2 SVGEGT. CDR3 size: 14 residues. Trimming stripped 6 bases from V and 7 bases from J, with 13 bases between.

The chain employs TRBV19 and TRBJ2-1; the match to TRBD2 covers 13 bases. The CDR3 length is 17 residues. Losses at the gene ends were 7 bases for V and 8 bases for J; bases not matched to a gene: 14. Germline CDR1 LNHDA, CDR2 SQIVND (reference sequence). Here the CDR3 DNA reads TGTGCCAGTACTAGGACTAGCGGGAGCTTAACGTTCTATGAGCAGTTCTTC. Encoded protein: CASTRTSGSLTFYEQFF.

Written as DNA, the CDR3 is TGCGCCAGCAGCTCCCGTCTGTTGCAGCGGGAGCAGTACTTC. It translates to CASSSRLLQREQYF. V and J are TRBV4-1 and TRBJ2-7; the D gene is possibly TRBD2 (5 bases). The V gene's germline CDR1 is MGHRA and CDR2 YSYEKL. The CDR3 has 14 residues. Trimming shortened V by 5 bases and J by 7 bases, and 18 bases separated the two germline ends.

This chain joins TRBV6-6 and TRBJ1-1; D gene uncertain. Germline V gene lookup returns CDR1 MNHNY and CDR2 SVGAGI (reference sequence). Trimming left V 6 bases short and J 5 bases short, with 10 bases between. This CDR3 is 12 amino acids long. In DNA form, the CDR3 reads TGTGCCAGCAGCCCCTCCGGTACTGAAGCTTTCTTT. Translating it yields CASSPSGTEAFF.

V and J are TRBV28 and TRBJ1-2; D is unresolved. V lost 3 bases to trimming and J lost 6 bases, with 5 bases between them. CDR1 MDHEN and CDR2 SYDVKM come from the germline V gene. The CDR3 sequence is 11 residues long. The CDR3 loop reads CASSFSHGYTF. The CDR3 DNA follows: TGTGCCAGCAGTTTTTCTCATGGCTACACCTTC.

This chain connects TRBV18 to TRBJ1-4; D unclear. The germline V gene has CDR1 KGHSH and CDR2 LQKENI. CDR3 size: 13 residues. Trimming shortened V by 1 base and J by 8 bases, and 8 bases separated the two germline ends. The CDR3, as DNA: TGTGCCAGCTCACCACGTGTGGAGGAAAAACTGTTTTTT. It codes for CASSPRVEEKLFF. Complete variable domain (other parts from reference TRBV18 and TRBJ1-4): NAGVMQNPRHLVRRRGQEARLRCSPMKGHSHVYWYRQLPEEGLKFMVYLQKENIIDESGMPKERFSAEFPKEGPSILRIQQVVRGDSAAYFCASSPRVEEKLFFGSGTQLSVL.

This clone was detected only a few times. The chain couples TRBV7-2 to TRBJ2-1; TRBD2 matches 7 bases. CDR3 size: 16 residues. With V trimmed by 2 bases and J by 0 bases, 4 bases remained unmatched. Looked up from germline, CDR1 is SGHTA and CDR2 is FQGNSA. CDR3 nucleotides: TGTGCCAGCAGCTTAATAAGCGGGGTCTCCTACAATGAGCAGTTCTTC. Its translation is CASSLISGVSYNEQFF.

The J gene is TRBJ1-2, the V gene TRBV19; D is possibly TRBD1 (5 bases). The germline V gene encodes CDR1 LNHDA and CDR2 SQIVND (reference sequence). The CDR3 consists of 15 residues. V dropped 4 bases and J dropped 4 bases, with 16 bases sitting between them. The DNA for the CDR3 is TGTGCCAGTAGTAACTCCCTAGGGGTCGGCTATGGCTACACCTTC. It specifies CASSNSLGVGYGYTF.

The chain links TRBV30 to TRBJ1-3, with 7 bases fitting TRBD1. The germline gives CDR1 GTSNPN, CDR2 SVGIG (reference sequence). V shed 2 bases, J shed 5 bases, and the junction held 12 bases outside the gene matches. This CDR3 comprises 16 residues. CDR3 bases: TGTGCCTGGAGTCCCACCTCCAGGGGGAGCAGAAACACCATATATTTT. Translation gives CAWSPTSRGSRNTIYF.

This clone appeared a single time. This chain links TRBV15 with TRBJ2-5; TRBD2 might be the D (5 bases). V was cut by 4 bases and J by 4 bases, with 22 bases left in between. Germline assignment: CDR1 LNHNV and CDR2 YYDKDF (reference sequence). The CDR3 has 17 amino acids. For the CDR3, the DNA is TGTGCCACCAGCAAACCCTTGACTATCCGGGGAGCAGAGACCCAGTACTTC. Its translation is CATSKPLTIRGAETQYF.

The chain is built from TRBV7-9 and TRBJ2-1; the match to TRBD2 covers 8 bases. Germline V gene lookup returns CDR1 SEHNR and CDR2 FQNEAQ (reference sequence). Losses at the gene ends were 5 bases for V and 3 bases for J; bases not matched to a gene: 0. The CDR3 is 13 residues long. Here the CDR3 DNA reads TGTGCCAGCAGCGGGACTAGCTACAATGAGCAGTTCTTC. Amino acids: CASSGTSYNEQFF.

V gene TRBV4-2 combines with J gene TRBJ1-2, with D perhaps matching TRBD1 (5 bases). Trimming pared 1 base from V and 0 bases from J, leaving 18 bases between. This CDR3 is 18 amino acids long. The germline gives CDR1 LGHNA, CDR2 YNFKEQ. As DNA, the CDR3 is TGTGCCAGCAGCCAAGCTCTGGGGCGACTTACAGCTAACTATGGCTACACCTTC. It codes for CASSQALGRLTANYGYTF.

The chain recombines TRBV3-1 (or the pseudogene TRBV3-2) with TRBJ1-1, with 7 bases that match TRBD1. This CDR3 region has 13 residues. Germline V lookup: CDR1 LGHDT, CDR2 YNNKEL (reference sequence). J was trimmed by 0 bases and V by 7 bases; bases with no gene match: 2. The chain's CDR3 is CASKTGLNTEAFF. CDR3 in DNA: TGTGCCAGCAAGACAGGGCTGAACACTGAAGCTTTCTTT.

V usage is TRBV10-3 and J usage is TRBJ2-3, with TRBD2 as a possible D gene (6 bases). Germline lookup yields CDR1 ENHRY and CDR2 SYGVKD. Trimming removed 2 bases from V and 4 bases from J, with 16 bases in between. The CDR3 is 16 amino acids. The CDR3 reads CAISERDSGFSDTQYF. The DNA of the CDR3 is TGTGCCATCAGTGAGCGGGACTCGGGGTTTTCAGATACGCAGTATTTT.

CDR3 protein: CAWSVHVRGKNGYTF. The DNA of the CDR3 is TGTGCCTGGAGTGTACATGTTCGGGGAAAAAATGGCTACACCTTC. The chain employs TRBV30 and TRBJ1-2, with D unresolved. This CDR3 comprises 15 residues. The ends were cut back, 0 bases at V and 6 bases at J, with 17 bases in the middle. Germline values: CDR1 GTSNPN, CDR2 SVGIG (reference sequence).

The V call is TRBV18, the J call TRBJ1-1, with D unclear. Germline V gene data show CDR1 as KGHSH and CDR2 as LQKENI. Trimming cost V 2 bases and J 0 bases, with 10 bases left between them. The CDR3 covers 15 residues. CDR3 sequence: CASSPGLTVNTEAFF. The CDR3 coding sequence is TGTGCCAGCTCACCAGGATTAACAGTGAACACTGAAGCTTTCTTT. Combining the CDR3 with reference TRBV18 and TRBJ1-1 gives the whole variable domain NAGVMQNPRHLVRRRGQEARLRCSPMKGHSHVYWYRQLPEEGLKFMVYLQKENIIDESGMPKERFSAEFPKEGPSILRIQQVVRGDSAAYFCASSPGLTVNTEAFFGQGTRLTVV.

J is TRBJ1-2 and V is TRBV5-1, with 8 nucleotides matching TRBD1. This CDR3 has 14 residues. Germline assignment: CDR1 SGHRS and CDR2 YFSETQ. J lost 4 bases, V lost 1 base, and 3 bases had no gene match. The CDR3 here is CASSLSGTGYGYTF. The CDR3 coding sequence is TGCGCCAGCAGCTTGTCGGGGACAGGCTATGGCTACACCTTC.

The V gene is TRBV6-5, the J gene TRBJ1-6; 8 bases fit TRBD1. CDR1 is MNHEY, CDR2 SVGAGI, per germline. V lost 8 bases to trimming and J lost 6 bases; unmatched junction nucleotides: 3. The CDR3 sequence is 13 residues long. CDR3 protein: CASHTGGNSPLHF. In nucleotides, the CDR3 is TGTGCCAGCCATACAGGGGGTAATTCACCCCTCCACTTT.

This chain uses TRBV5-1 with TRBJ2-1, with 7 bases matching TRBD1. The CDR3 is 14 residues long. CDR1 and CDR2 (germline): SGHRS, YFSETQ. Trimming cost V 2 bases and J 8 bases; bases outside gene matches: 7. The CDR3 nucleotides are TGCGCCAGCAGCTTAGGGGGCGTTACGGATGAGCAGTTCTTC. Translating gives CASSLGGVTDEQFF. The whole variable domain, filled in from reference TRBV5-1 and TRBJ2-1, reads KAGVTQTPRYLIKTRGQQVTLSCSPISGHRSVSWYQQTPGQGLQFLFEYFSETQRNKGNFPGRFSGRQFSNSRSEMNVSTLELGDSALYLCASSLGGVTDEQFFGPGTRLTVL.

The rearrangement links TRBV7-6 to TRBJ1-3; 8 bases fit TRBD1. The V gene's germline CDR1 is SGHVS and CDR2 FNYEAQ. This CDR3 region has 17 residues. V gave up 0 bases and J gave up 0 bases; unmatched junction bases: 4. The CDR3 sequence: CASSLAGGQASGNTIYF. DNA of the CDR3: TGTGCCAGCAGCTTAGCGGGGGGACAGGCCTCTGGAAACACCATATATTTT. The full variable domain, completed using reference TRBV7-6 and TRBJ1-3, is GAGVSQSPRYKVTKRGQDVALRCDPISGHVSLYWYRQALGQGPEFLTYFNYEAQQDKSGLPNDRFSAERPEGSISTLTIQRTEQRDSAMYRCASSLAGGQASGNTIYFGEGSWLTVV.

The genes are TRBV7-6 and TRBJ1-3; 10 bases agree with TRBD1. Germline V gives CDR1 SGHVS, CDR2 FNYEAQ. V lost 1 base to trimming and J lost 2 bases; unmatched junction nucleotides: 5. This CDR3 has 17 residues. CDR3 nucleotides: TGTGCCAGCAGCTTAGGGACAGGGGGTGCTCCTGGAAACACCATATATTTT. Translating gives CASSLGTGGAPGNTIYF.

The chain links TRBV5-4 to TRBJ2-1, with D possibly matching TRBD1 (5 bases). Trimming pared 1 base from V and 3 bases from J, leaving 11 bases between. This CDR3 has 15 amino acids. CDR1 is SGHNT and CDR2 is YYREEE in the germline V gene (reference sequence). In DNA, the CDR3 is TGTGCCAGCAGCTTGAGCGCAGACAGCTACAATGAGCAGTTCTTC. It specifies CASSLSADSYNEQFF. Combining the CDR3 with reference TRBV5-4 and TRBJ2-1 gives the whole variable domain ETGVTQSPTHLIKTRGQQVTLRCSSQSGHNTVSWYQQALGQGPQFIFQYYREEENGRGNFPPRFSGLQFPNYSSELNVNALELDDSALYLCASSLSADSYNEQFFGPGTRLTVL.

This chain joins TRBV29-1 and TRBJ2-1; 11 nucleotides match TRBD2. CDR3 length equals 14 residues. Germline trimming cut 6 bases from V and 4 bases from J; bases unmatched to any gene: 5. In germline, CDR1 is SQVTM, CDR2 ANQGSEA. In nucleotides, the CDR3 is TGCAGCGTGGCGACTAGCGGGGTATACAATGAGCAGTTCTTC. Translation gives CSVATSGVYNEQFF.

This clone was counted only a few times. CDR3 sequence reads: CASSYPREGPFF. The CDR3 DNA reads TGTGCCAGCAGCTACCCGCGGGAGGGTCCATTCTTT. The rearrangement uses TRBV7-9 and TRBJ1-1; D ambiguous. Trimming removed 4 bases from V and 14 bases from J, with 17 bases in between. CDR1 and CDR2 from the germline V gene are SEHNR and FQNEAQ (reference sequence). This CDR3 comprises 12 residues.